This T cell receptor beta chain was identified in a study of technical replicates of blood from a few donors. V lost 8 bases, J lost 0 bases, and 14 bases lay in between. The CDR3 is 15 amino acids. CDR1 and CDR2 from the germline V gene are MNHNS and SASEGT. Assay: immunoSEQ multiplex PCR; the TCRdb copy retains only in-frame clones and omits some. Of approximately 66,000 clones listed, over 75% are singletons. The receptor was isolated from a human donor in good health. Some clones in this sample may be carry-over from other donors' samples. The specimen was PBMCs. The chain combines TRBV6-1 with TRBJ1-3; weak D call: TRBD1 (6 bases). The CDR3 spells CASRLGGFSGNTIYF. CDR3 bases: TGTGCCAGCCGCCTAGGGGGTTTCTCTGGAAACACCATATATTTT.